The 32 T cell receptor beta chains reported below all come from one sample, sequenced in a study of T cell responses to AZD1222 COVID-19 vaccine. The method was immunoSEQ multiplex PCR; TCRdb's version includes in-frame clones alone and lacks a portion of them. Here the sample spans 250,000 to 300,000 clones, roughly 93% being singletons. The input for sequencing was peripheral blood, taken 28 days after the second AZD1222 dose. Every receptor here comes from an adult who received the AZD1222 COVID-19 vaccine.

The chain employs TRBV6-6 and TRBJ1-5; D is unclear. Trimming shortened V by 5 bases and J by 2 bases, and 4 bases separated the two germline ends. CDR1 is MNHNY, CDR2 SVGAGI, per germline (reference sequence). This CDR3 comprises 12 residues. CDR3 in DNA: TGTGCCAGCAGTACCGGCAATCAGCCCCAGCATTTT. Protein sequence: CASSTGNQPQHF.

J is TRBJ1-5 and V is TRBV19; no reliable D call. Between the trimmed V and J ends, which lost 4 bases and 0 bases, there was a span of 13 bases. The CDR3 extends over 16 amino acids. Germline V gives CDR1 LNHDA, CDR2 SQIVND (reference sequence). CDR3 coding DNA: TGTGCCAGTAGTAGCCCCACAGCTGTTAGCAATCAGCCCCAGCATTTT. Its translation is CASSSPTAVSNQPQHF.

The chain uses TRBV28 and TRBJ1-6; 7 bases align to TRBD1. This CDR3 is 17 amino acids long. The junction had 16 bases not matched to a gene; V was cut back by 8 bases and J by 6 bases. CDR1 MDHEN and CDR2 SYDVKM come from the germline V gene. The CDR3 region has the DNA TGTGCCAGCTCGGGACAGAAGGGCCGCGAGCCTAATTCACCCCTCCACTTT. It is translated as CASSGQKGREPNSPLHF.

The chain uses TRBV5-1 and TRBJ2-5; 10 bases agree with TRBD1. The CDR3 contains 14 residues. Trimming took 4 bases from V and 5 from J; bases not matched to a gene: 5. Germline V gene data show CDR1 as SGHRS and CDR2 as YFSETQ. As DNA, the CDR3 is TGCGCCAGCAGCGCGGGACAGGGGATGGAGACCCAGTACTTC. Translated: CASSAGQGMETQYF.

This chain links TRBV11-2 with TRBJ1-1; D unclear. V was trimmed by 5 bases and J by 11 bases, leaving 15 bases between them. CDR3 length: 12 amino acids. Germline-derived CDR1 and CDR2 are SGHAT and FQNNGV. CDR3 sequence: CASSLGLIGAFF. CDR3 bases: TGTGCCAGCAGCCTAGGGCTAATTGGGGCTTTCTTT.

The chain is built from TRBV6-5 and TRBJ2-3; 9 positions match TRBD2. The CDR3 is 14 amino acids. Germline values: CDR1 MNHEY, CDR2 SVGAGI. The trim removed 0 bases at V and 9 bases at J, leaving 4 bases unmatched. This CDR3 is CASSYSSGRQTQYF. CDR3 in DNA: TGTGCCAGCAGTTACTCTAGCGGGAGACAAACGCAGTATTTT.

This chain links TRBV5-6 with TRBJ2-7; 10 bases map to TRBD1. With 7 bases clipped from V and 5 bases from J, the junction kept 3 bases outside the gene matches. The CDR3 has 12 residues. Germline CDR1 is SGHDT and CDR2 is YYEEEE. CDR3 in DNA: TGTGCCAGCGCGGGACAGGGGAACGAGCAGTACTTC. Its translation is CASAGQGNEQYF.

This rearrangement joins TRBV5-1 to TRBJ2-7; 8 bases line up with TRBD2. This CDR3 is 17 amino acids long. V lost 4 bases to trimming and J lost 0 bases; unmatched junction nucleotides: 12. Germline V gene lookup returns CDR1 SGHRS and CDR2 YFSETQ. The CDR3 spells CASSPSPGGPSSYEQYF. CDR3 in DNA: TGCGCCAGCAGCCCTAGTCCGGGAGGGCCCTCCTCCTACGAGCAGTACTTC. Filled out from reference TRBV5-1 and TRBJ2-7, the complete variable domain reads KAGVTQTPRYLIKTRGQQVTLSCSPISGHRSVSWYQQTPGQGLQFLFEYFSETQRNKGNFPGRFSGRQFSNSRSEMNVSTLELGDSALYLCASSPSPGGPSSYEQYFGPGTRLTVT.

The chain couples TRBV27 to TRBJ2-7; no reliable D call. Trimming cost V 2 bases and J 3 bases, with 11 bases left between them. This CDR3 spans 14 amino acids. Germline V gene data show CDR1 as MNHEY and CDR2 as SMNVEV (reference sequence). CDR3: CASSLRQSYYEQYF. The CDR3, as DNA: TGTGCCAGCAGTTTAAGGCAGTCCTACTACGAGCAGTACTTC.

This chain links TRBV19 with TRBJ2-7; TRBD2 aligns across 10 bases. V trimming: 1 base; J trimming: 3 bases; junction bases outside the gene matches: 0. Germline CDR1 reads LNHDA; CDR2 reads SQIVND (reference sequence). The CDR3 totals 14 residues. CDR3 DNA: TGTGCCAGTAGTATAGGGACTAGCGGCTACGAGCAGTACTTC. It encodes CASSIGTSGYEQYF.

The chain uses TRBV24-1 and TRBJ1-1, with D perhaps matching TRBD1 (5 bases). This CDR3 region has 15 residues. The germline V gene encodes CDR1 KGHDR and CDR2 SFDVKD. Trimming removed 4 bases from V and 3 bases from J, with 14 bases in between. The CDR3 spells CATSDTAGGYTEAFF. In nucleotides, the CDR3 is TGTGCCACCAGTGACACCGCGGGGGGGTACACTGAAGCTTTCTTT.

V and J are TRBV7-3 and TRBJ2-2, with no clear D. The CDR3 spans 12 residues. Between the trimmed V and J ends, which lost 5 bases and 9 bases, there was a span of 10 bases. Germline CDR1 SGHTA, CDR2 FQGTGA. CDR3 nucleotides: TGTGCCAGCAGCCCCCCCCTACGGGAGCTGTTTTTT. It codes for CASSPPLRELFF.

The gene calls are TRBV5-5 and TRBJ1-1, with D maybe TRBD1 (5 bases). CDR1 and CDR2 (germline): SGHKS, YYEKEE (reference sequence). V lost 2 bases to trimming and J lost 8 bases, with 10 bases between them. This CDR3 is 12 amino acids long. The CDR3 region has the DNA TGTGCCAGCAGCTTCTGGGAGGGGGAAGCTTTCTTT. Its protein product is CASSFWEGEAFF.

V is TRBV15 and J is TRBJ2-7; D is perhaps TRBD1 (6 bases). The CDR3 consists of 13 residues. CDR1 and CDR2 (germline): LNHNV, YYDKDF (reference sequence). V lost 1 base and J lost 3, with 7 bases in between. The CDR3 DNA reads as TGTGCCACCAGCAGAGGACAGGACTACGAGCAGTACTTC. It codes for CATSRGQDYEQYF.

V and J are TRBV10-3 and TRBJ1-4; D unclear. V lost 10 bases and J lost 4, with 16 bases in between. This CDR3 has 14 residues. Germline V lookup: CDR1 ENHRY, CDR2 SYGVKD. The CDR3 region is CATAPQKINEKLFF. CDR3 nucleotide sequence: TGTGCCACCGCCCCACAGAAGATTAATGAAAAACTGTTTTTT.

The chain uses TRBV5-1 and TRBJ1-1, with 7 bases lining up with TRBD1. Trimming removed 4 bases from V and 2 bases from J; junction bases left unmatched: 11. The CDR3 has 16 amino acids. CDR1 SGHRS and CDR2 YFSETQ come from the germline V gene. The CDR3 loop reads CASSPAATGVNTEAFF. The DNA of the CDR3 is TGCGCCAGCAGCCCGGCGGCCACAGGGGTAAACACTGAAGCTTTCTTT.

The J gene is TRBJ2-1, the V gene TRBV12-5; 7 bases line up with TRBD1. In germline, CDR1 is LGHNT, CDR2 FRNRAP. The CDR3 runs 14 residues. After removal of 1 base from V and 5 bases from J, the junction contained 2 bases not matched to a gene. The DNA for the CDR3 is TGTGCTAGTGGTTTGGGACAGGGACACAATGAGCAGTTCTTC. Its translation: CASGLGQGHNEQFF.

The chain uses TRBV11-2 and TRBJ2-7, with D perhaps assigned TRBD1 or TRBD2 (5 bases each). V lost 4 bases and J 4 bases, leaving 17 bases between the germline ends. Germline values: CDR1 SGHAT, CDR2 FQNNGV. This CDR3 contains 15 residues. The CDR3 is CASSSDWGSYYEQYF. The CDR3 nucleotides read TGTGCCAGCAGCTCCGACTGGGGGAGCTATTACGAGCAGTACTTC.

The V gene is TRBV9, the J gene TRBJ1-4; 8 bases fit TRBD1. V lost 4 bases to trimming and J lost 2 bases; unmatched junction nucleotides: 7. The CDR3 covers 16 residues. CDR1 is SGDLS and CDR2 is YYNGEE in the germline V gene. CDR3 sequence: CASSTQGAHTNEKLFF. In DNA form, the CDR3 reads TGTGCCAGCAGCACCCAGGGGGCGCACACTAATGAAAAACTGTTTTTT.

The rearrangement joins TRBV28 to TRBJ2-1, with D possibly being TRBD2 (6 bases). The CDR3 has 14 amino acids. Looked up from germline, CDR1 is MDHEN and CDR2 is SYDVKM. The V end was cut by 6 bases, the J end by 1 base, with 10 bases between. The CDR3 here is CASREGPSYNEQFF. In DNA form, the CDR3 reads TGTGCCAGCAGGGAGGGGCCGTCCTACAATGAGCAGTTCTTC. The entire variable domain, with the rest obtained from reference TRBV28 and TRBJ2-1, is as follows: DVKVTQSSRYLVKRTGEKVFLECVQDMDHENMFWYRQDPGLGLRLIYFSYDVKMKEKGDIPEGYSVSREKKERFSLILESASTNQTSMYLCASREGPSYNEQFFGPGTRLTVL.

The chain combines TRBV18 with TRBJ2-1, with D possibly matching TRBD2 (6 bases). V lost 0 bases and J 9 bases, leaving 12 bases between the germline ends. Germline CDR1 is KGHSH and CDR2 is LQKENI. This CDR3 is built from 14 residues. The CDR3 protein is CASSPPGTPREQFF. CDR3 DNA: TGTGCCAGCTCACCACCCGGGACTCCTCGTGAGCAGTTCTTC.

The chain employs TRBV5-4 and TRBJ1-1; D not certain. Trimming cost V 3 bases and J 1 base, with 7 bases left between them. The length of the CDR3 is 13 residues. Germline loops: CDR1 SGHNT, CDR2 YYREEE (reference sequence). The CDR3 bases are TGTGCCAGCAGCTCGGCAGGGAACACTGAAGCTTTCTTT. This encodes CASSSAGNTEAFF.

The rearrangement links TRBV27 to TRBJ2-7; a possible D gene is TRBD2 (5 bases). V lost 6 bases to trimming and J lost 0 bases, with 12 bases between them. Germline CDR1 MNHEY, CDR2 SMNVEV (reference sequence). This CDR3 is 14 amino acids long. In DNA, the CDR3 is TGTGCCAGCAGACCCTCGGGGAGCTCCTACGAGCAGTACTTC. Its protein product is CASRPSGSSYEQYF.

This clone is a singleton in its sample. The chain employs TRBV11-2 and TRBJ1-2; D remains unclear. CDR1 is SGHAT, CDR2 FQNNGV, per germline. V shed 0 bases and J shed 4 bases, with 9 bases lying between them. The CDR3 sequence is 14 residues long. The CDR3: CASSLDQQVYGYTF. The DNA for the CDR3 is TGTGCCAGCAGCTTAGATCAGCAGGTCTATGGCTACACCTTC. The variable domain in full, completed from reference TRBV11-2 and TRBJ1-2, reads EAGVAQSPRYKIIEKRQSVAFWCNPISGHATLYWYQQILGQGPKLLIQFQNNGVVDDSQLPKDRFSAERLKGVDSTLKIQPAKLEDSAVYLCASSLDQQVYGYTFGSGTRLTVV.

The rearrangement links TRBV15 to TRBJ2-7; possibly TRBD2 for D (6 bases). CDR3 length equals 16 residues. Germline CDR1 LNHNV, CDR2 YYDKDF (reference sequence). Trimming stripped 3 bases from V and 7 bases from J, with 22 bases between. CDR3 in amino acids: CATSRGLQGGWREQYF. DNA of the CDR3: TGTGCCACCAGCAGGGGACTTCAGGGTGGATGGCGAGAGCAGTACTTC.

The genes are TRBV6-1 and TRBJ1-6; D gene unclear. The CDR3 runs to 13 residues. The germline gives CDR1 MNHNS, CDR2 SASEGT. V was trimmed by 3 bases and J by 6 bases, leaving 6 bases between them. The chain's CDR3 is CASSDSFNSPLHF. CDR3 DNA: TGTGCCAGCAGTGACAGCTTTAATTCACCCCTCCACTTT.

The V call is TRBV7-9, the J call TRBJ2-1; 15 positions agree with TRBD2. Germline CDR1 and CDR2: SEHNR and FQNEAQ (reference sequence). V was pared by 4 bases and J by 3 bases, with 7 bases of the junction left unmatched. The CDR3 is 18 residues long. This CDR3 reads CASSSPGLAGGIYNEQFF. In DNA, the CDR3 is TGTGCCAGCAGCTCCCCGGGACTAGCGGGGGGAATCTACAATGAGCAGTTCTTC.

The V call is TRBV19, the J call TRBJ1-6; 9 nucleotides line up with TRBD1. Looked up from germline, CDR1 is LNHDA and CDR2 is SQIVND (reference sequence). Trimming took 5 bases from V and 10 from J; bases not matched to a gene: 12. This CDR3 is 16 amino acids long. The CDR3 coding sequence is TGTGCCAGTAGTTCCGCCGGGACAGGGCCAGGGTCACCCCTCCACTTT. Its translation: CASSSAGTGPGSPLHF. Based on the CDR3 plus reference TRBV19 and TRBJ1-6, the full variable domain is DGGITQSPKYLFRKEGQNVTLSCEQNLNHDAMYWYRQDPGQGLRLIYYSQIVNDFQKGDIAEGYSVSREKKESFPLTVTSAQKNPTAFYLCASSSAGTGPGSPLHFGNGTRLTVT.

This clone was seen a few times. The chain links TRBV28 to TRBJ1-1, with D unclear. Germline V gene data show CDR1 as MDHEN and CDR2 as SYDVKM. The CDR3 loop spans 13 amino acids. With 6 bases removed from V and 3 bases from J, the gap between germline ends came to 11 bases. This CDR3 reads CASSLGSHTEAFF. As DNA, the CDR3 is TGTGCCAGCAGCCTGGGAAGTCACACTGAAGCTTTCTTT.

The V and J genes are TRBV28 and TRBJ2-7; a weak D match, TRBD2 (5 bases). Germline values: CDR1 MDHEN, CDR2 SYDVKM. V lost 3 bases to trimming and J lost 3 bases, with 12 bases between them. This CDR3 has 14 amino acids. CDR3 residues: CASSFWAGGYEQYF. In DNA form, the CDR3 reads TGTGCCAGCAGTTTTTGGGCTGGAGGCTACGAGCAGTACTTC.

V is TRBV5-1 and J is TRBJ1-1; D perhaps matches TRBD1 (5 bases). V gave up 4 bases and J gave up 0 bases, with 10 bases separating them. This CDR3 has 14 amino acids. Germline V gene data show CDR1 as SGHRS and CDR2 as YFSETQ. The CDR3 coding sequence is TGCGCCAGCAGCCCCACGACAGTGAACACTGAAGCTTTCTTT. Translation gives CASSPTTVNTEAFF.

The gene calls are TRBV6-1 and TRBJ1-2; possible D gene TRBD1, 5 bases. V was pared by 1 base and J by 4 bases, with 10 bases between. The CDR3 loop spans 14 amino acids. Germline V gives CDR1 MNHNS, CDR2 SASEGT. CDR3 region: CASSEVGQGYGYTF. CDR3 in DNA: TGTGCCAGCAGTGAAGTGGGGCAGGGCTATGGCTACACCTTC.